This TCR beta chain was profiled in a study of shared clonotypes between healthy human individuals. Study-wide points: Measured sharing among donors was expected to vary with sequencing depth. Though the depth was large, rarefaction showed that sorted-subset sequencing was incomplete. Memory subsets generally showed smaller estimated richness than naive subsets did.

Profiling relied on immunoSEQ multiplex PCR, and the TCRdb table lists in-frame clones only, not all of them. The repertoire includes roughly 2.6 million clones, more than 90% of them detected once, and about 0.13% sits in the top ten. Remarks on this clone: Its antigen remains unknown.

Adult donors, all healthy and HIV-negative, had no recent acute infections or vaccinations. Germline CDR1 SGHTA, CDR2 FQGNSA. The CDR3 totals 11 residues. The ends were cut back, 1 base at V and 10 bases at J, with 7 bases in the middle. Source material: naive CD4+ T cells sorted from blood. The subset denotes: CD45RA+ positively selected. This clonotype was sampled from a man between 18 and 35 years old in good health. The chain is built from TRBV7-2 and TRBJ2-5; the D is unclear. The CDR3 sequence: CASSLEWDQYF. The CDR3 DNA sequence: TGTGCCAGCAGCTTAGAGTGGGACCAGTACTTC.